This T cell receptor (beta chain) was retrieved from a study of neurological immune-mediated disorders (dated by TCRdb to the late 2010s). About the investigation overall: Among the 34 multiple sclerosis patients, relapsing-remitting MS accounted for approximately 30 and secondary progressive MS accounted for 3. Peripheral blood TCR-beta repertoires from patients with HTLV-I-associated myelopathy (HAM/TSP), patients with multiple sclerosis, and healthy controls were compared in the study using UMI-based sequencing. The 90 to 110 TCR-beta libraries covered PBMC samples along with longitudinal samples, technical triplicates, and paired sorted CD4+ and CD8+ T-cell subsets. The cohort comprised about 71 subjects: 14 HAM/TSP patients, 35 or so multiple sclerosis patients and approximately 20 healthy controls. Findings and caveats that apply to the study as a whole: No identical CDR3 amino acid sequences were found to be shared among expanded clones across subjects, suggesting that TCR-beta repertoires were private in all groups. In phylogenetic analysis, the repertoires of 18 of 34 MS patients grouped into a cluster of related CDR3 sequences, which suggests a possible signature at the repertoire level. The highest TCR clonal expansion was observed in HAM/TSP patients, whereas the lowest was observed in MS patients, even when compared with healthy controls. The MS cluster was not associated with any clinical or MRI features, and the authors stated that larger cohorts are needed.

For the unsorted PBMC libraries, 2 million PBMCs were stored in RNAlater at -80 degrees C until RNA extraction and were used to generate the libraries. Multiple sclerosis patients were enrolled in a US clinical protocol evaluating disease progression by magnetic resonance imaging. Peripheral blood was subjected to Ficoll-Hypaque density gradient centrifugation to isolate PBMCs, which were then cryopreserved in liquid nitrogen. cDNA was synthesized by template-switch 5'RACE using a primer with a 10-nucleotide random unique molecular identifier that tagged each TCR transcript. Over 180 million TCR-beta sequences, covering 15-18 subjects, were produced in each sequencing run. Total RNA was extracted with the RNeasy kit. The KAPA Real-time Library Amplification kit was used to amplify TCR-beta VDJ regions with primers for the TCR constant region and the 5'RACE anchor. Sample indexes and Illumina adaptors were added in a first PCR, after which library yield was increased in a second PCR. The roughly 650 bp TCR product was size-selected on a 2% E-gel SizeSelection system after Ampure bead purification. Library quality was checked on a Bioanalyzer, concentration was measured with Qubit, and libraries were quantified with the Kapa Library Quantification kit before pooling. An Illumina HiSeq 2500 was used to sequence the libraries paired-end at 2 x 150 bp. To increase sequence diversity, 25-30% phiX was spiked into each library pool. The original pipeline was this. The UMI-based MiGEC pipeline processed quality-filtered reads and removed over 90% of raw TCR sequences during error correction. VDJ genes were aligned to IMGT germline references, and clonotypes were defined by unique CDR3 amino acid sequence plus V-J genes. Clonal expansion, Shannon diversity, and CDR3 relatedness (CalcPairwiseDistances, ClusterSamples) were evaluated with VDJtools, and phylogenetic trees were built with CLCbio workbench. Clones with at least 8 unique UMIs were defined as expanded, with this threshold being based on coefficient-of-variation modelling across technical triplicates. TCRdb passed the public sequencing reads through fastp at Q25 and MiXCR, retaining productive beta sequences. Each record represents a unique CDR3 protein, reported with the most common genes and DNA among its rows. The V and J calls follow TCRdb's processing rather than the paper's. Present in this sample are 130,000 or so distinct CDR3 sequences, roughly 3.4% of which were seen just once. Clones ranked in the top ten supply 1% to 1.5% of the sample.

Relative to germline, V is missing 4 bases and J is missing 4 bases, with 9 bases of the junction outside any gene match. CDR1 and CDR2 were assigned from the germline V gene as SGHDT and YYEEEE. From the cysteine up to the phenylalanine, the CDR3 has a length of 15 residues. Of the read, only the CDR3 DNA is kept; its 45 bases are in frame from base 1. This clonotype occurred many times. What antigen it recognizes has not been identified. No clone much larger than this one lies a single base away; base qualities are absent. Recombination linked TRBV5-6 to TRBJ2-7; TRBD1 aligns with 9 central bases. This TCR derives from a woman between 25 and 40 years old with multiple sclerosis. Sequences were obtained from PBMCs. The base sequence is TGTGCCAGCAGCCTCGGACAGGGGATCGCGTACGAGCAGTACTTC. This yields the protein CASSLGQGIAYEQYF.